This T cell receptor beta chain appears in the sequencing data of a study of blood T cell repertoires in COVID-19. Overall study context: COVID-19 samples from acute and convalescent phases originated in the United States, Italy and Spain.

Germline V gene sequence: CDR1 SGHTA, CDR2 FQGTGA. Deletions cut 2 bases from V and 8 bases from J, with 6 bases between. The CDR3 has 12 amino acids. In the original workflow: Amplification from reference gene primers served as the basis for estimated nucleated cell counts. TCRdb's table, derived via immunoSEQ multiplex PCR, lists solely in-frame clones and lacks some. Clone size and V and J calls were adopted from that table, with D and trimming inferred from the DNA. The repertoire has 150,000 to 200,000 clones, around 79% of them found once; the top ten carry nearly 6%. V and J are TRBV7-3 and TRBJ2-2, with D unclear. Sequencing input: peripheral blood. This TCR was recovered from a woman aged 40-49 years with COVID-19, enrolled during active disease. The CDR3 coding sequence is TGTGCCAGCAGCTTATACGGTGGGGAGCTGTTTTTT. The encoded protein is CASSLYGGELFF.